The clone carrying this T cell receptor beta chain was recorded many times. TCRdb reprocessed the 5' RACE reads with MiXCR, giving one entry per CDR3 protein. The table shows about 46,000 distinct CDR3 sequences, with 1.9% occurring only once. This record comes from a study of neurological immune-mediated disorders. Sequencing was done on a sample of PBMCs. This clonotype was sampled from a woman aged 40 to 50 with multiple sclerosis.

The DNA for the CDR3 is TGCAGTGCTTCTCGATTGGACAGTCTCGGCACTGAAGCTTTCTTT. As protein: CSASRLDSLGTEAFF. V gene TRBV20-1 combines with J gene TRBJ1-1; TRBD1 might be the D (6 bases). The CDR3 length is 15 residues. Germline CDR1 DFQATT, CDR2 SNEGSKA (reference sequence). Trimming shortened V by 5 bases and J by 4 bases, and 20 bases separated the two germline ends.